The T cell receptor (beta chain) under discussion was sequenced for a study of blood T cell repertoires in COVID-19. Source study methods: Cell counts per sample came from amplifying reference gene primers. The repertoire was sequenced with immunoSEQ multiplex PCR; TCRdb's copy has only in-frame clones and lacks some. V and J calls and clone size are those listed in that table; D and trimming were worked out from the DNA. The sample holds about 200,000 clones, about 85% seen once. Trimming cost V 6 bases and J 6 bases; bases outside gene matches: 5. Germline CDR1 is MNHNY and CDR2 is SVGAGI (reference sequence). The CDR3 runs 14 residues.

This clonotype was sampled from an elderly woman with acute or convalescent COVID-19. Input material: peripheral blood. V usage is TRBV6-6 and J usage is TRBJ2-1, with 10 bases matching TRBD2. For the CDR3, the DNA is TGTGCCAGCAGGAGAGCGGGAGGGGCCAATGAGCAGTTCTTC. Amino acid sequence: CASRRAGGANEQFF.